The 8 T cell receptor beta chains below all came from one sample that was sequenced in a study of CD8 T cells in Susac syndrome. An amount of RNA that ranged from roughly 0.45 to 1 ug was reverse transcribed with random hexamers. TCRdb itself ran the immunoSEQ multiplex PCR reads through MiXCR, one entry per CDR3 protein. The sample holds some 94,000 distinct CDR3 sequences, around 94% seen once. The specimen was CD4+ T cells from PBMCs. The receptor source for this set is a human donor with Susac syndrome.

The genes are TRBV30 and TRBJ2-6; possibly TRBD1 for D (6 bases). From germline, CDR1 is GTSNPN and CDR2 SVGIG (reference sequence). The ends were cut back, 2 bases at V and 2 bases at J, with 10 bases in the middle. The length of the CDR3 is 15 residues. The CDR3 reads CAWSPGGAGANVLTF. CDR3 nucleotides: TGTGCCTGGAGTCCTGGGGGCGCTGGGGCCAACGTCCTGACTTTC.

V usage is TRBV5-4 and J usage is TRBJ1-1; no clear D gene. V was cut by 3 bases and J by 11 bases, with 17 bases left in between. This CDR3 contains 13 residues. Germline loops: CDR1 SGHNT, CDR2 YYREEE (reference sequence). CDR3 in DNA: TGTGCCAGCAGCTCCGACGAATTCCGGCGGGCTTTCTTT. Its translation is CASSSDEFRRAFF.

The chain joins TRBV6-5 to TRBJ2-1; no reliable D call. CDR1 MNHEY and CDR2 SVGAGI come from the germline V gene. Trimming removed 5 bases from V and 8 bases from J, with 19 bases in between. This CDR3 spans 15 amino acids. CDR3 residues: CASSRTSSRSDEQFF. The CDR3 nucleotides are TGTGCCAGCAGTCGAACCTCTAGTAGGAGCGATGAGCAGTTCTTC.

The chain links TRBV5-6 to TRBJ1-5, with 10 bases identical to TRBD1. The V gene end was trimmed by 3 bases and the J gene end by 6 bases; junction bases not matched to a gene: 6. This CDR3 region has 15 residues. The germline V gene has CDR1 SGHDT and CDR2 YYEEEE. CDR3 DNA: TGTGCCAGCAGCTCGGGACAGGGGTTCGGTCAGCCCCAGCATTTT. Amino acid sequence: CASSSGQGFGQPQHF.

The chain combines TRBV29-1 with TRBJ2-3; TRBD2 is a possible D gene (5 bases). V lost 2 bases to trimming and J lost 6 bases, with 18 bases between them. Per germline, CDR1 SQVTM and CDR2 ANQGSEA. The CDR3 is 15 amino acids. For the CDR3, the DNA is TGCAGCGTTGAAACCCTGCTCAGGAGAGGGGATACGCAGTATTTT. This encodes CSVETLLRRGDTQYF.

V is TRBV10-3 and J is TRBJ1-2; 12 bases match TRBD1. Germline CDR1 ENHRY, CDR2 SYGVKD. The CDR3 contains 19 residues. The ends lost 0 bases at V and 6 bases at J; junction bases unmatched: 14. DNA of the CDR3: TGTGCCATCAGTGAGTCCCGGGACAGGGGGCGCCGTGGGAAGAATGGCTACACCTTC. Protein: CAISESRDRGRRGKNGYTF.

CDR3 sequence: CASTDPPGNIQYF. The DNA for the CDR3 is TGTGCCAGCACGGACCCCCCGGGGAACATTCAGTACTTC. The gene calls are TRBV12-3 or TRBV12-4 and TRBJ2-4; TRBD2 might be the D (5 bases). Trimming left V 7 bases short and J 7 bases short, with 14 bases between. This CDR3 comprises 13 residues.

The CDR3 loop reads CASSFGLAGELFF. The CDR3 nucleotides are TGTGCCAGCAGTTTTGGGTTGGCCGGGGAGCTGTTTTTT. This chain links TRBV25-1 with TRBJ2-2, with D unclear. The CDR3 has 13 residues. With 5 bases removed from V and 6 bases from J, the gap between germline ends came to 10 bases. The germline CDR1 and CDR2 sequences are MGHDK and SYGVNS.